This T cell receptor (beta chain) was found in a study of regulatory T cells in long-lasting Graves disease. General study points: Relative to new patients (roughly 900), persistent patients exhibited greater sharing of public clonotypes (about 3,000).

This clonotype was seen at least ten times. Its antigen remains unidentified. Building of the TCR beta libraries involved iRepertoire HTBI primers and Arm-PCR of CDR3 regions. TCRdb redid the calling of the multiplex PCR reads with MiXCR, one entry per CDR3 protein. The sample holds 350,000 to 450,000 distinct CDR3 sequences, less than 25% seen once. Time point of the sample: persistent/refractory GD, antithyroid drugs over 5 years with positive TRAb. The TCR library was made from RNA that had been extracted from PBMCs in TRIzol. This clonotype originated in a female donor with Graves disease. Source: peripheral blood mononuclear cells (PBMCs), taken when the disease was refractory, from a patient treated with antithyroid drugs.

CDR3 loop: CASKGTDRGSNQPQHF. The CDR3, as DNA: TGTGCCAGCAAGGGGACAGACAGGGGAAGCAATCAGCCCCAGCATTTT. The V gene is TRBV6-1, the J gene TRBJ1-5, with 8 bases matching TRBD1. V was pared by 7 bases and J by 1 base, with 9 bases of the junction left unmatched. The germline V gene has CDR1 MNHNS and CDR2 SASEGT. The CDR3 has 16 amino acids.